The clone carrying this T cell receptor (beta chain) was counted ten times or more. The data stem from a study of CD8 T cells in ankylosing spondylitis. The TCR beta libraries were generated through quantitative 5'-RACE incorporating molecular barcodes. TCRdb reanalysed the 5' RACE reads using MiXCR and keeps one entry per CDR3 protein. The sample carries about 400,000 distinct CDR3 sequences, approximately 20% recorded once. Germline-derived CDR1 and CDR2 are KGHDR and SFDVKD. The CDR3 has 15 residues. Trimming pared 4 bases from V and 6 bases from J, leaving 15 bases between. Material: blood, either unsorted or a sorted T cell fraction (not recorded which). This rearrangement joins TRBV24-1 to TRBJ1-5, with a weak D call TRBD1 (5 bases). The source is a male donor with ankylosing spondylitis or in good health (not recorded which). The CDR3: CATSDPGHTGQPQHF. CDR3 DNA: TGTGCCACCAGTGACCCCGGACACACGGGTCAGCCCCAGCATTTT.